Presented here are 10 T cell receptor beta chains from one specimen sequenced in a study of cytomegalovirus exposure and HLA in healthy donors. 13 Jbeta primers and 60 Vbeta primers were used for the PCR. Profiled with immunoSEQ multiplex PCR; TCRdb holds only in-frame clones, not every one. The table includes about 200,000 clones, approximately 83% detected once. Sequencing used PBMCs. Receptors originate from a boy aged 2 to 10 in good health and CMV-seronegative.

The chain has TRBV5-6 and TRBJ2-7, with D possibly matching TRBD1 (6 bases). Germline values: CDR1 SGHDT, CDR2 YYEEEE. CDR3 length: 12 residues. V lost 4 bases and J 8 bases, leaving 13 bases between the germline ends. The CDR3 reads CASSQDSRQQYF. The CDR3 DNA reads TGTGCCAGCAGCCAGGACAGTCGTCAGCAGTACTTC.

In its sample, this clone was seen a few times. In DNA form, the CDR3 reads TGTGCCAGCAGCGTAGCGACAGCTACTGAAGCTTTCTTT. Encoded protein: CASSVATATEAFF. V is TRBV9 and J is TRBJ1-1; perhaps TRBD1 as D (5 bases). Germline V lookup: CDR1 SGDLS, CDR2 YYNGEE. Trimming removed 0 bases from V and 5 bases from J, with 8 bases in between. This CDR3 is built from 13 residues.

The rearrangement links TRBV4-2 to TRBJ1-3; 7 bases fit TRBD1. Trimming took 3 bases from V and 6 from J; bases not matched to a gene: 5. Germline values: CDR1 LGHNA, CDR2 YNFKEQ. This CDR3 is 14 amino acids long. CDR3: CASSQTGPANTIYF. In nucleotides, the CDR3 is TGTGCCAGCAGCCAGACAGGGCCAGCAAACACCATATATTTT.

The chain uses TRBV7-9 and TRBJ2-1, with a weak D call TRBD2 (7 bases). V lost 5 bases and J lost 4, with 15 bases in between. Per germline, CDR1 SEHNR and CDR2 FQNEAQ (reference sequence). This CDR3 is 15 amino acids long. The CDR3 DNA reads TGTGCCAGCAGCCGAGGGGGGGCTACTTACAATGAGCAGTTCTTC. Encoded protein: CASSRGGATYNEQFF. The variable domain in full, completed from reference TRBV7-9 and TRBJ2-1, reads DTGVSQNPRHKITKRGQNVTFRCDPISEHNRLYWYRQTLGQGPEFLTYFQNEAQLEKSRLLSDRFSAERPKGSFSTLEIQRTEQGDSAMYLCASSRGGATYNEQFFGPGTRLTVL.

V usage is TRBV5-1 and J usage is TRBJ1-6; D is unresolved. Germline V gene lookup returns CDR1 SGHRS and CDR2 YFSETQ. V was cut by 5 bases and J by 9 bases, with 18 bases left in between. The CDR3 runs to 15 residues. CDR3 sequence reads: CASSPYEGMGSPLHF. CDR3 in DNA: TGCGCCAGCAGTCCCTACGAGGGCATGGGTTCACCCCTCCACTTT.

Worth noting for this clone: The identical CDR3 is also encoded by other nucleotide sequences in the sample. The V gene is TRBV9, the J gene TRBJ2-3; 10 bases agree with TRBD2. The CDR3 is 15 amino acids. Unmatched junction bases numbered 2, after V lost 4 bases and J lost 0 bases. Per the germline V gene, CDR1 is SGDLS and CDR2 is YYNGEE. The CDR3 DNA follows: TGTGCCAGCAGCCCTAGCGGGGGTAGCACAGATACGCAGTATTTT. The encoded protein is CASSPSGGSTDTQYF. The variable domain in full, completed from reference TRBV9 and TRBJ2-3, reads DSGVTQTPKHLITATGQRVTLRCSPRSGDLSVYWYQQSLDQGLQFLIQYYNGEERAKGNILERFSAQQFPDLHSELNLSSLELGDSALYFCASSPSGGSTDTQYFGPGTRLTVL.

This rearrangement joins TRBV7-9 to TRBJ1-4, with D perhaps matching TRBD1 (5 bases). Per germline, CDR1 SEHNR and CDR2 FQNEAQ (reference sequence). V lost 0 bases to trimming and J lost 0 bases, with 11 bases between them. The CDR3 contains 17 residues. The DNA of the CDR3 is TGTGCCAGCAGCTTAGCGGAGGGGTTATCAACTAATGAAAAACTGTTTTTT. The encoded protein is CASSLAEGLSTNEKLFF.

This chain connects TRBV7-2 to TRBJ2-1, with 10 bases identical to TRBD2. The length of the CDR3 is 15 residues. Germline V lookup: CDR1 SGHTA, CDR2 FQGNSA. After removal of 5 bases from V and 6 bases from J, the junction contained 7 bases not matched to a gene. CDR3 residues: CASSLQAGGGNEQFF. For the CDR3, the DNA is TGTGCCAGCAGCCTCCAAGCGGGGGGGGGCAATGAGCAGTTCTTC.

The V and J genes are TRBV18 and TRBJ1-1; TRBD1 is a possible D gene (5 bases). The germline gives CDR1 KGHSH, CDR2 LQKENI. Trimming took 3 bases from V and 3 from J, leaving 11 bases between them. This CDR3 is 14 amino acids long. The CDR3 sequence is CASSPGGLYTEAFF. DNA of the CDR3: TGTGCCAGCTCACCGGGGGGACTGTACACTGAAGCTTTCTTT.

The chain links TRBV11-2 to TRBJ2-1; TRBD1 aligns across 10 bases. Germline lookup yields CDR1 SGHAT and CDR2 FQNNGV. The CDR3 sequence is 17 residues long. V gave up 3 bases and J gave up 7 bases; unmatched junction bases: 12. CDR3 coding DNA: TGTGCCAGCAGCTTCCAAGTACCGGGACAGGGGAGGAATGAGCAGTTCTTC. Amino acid sequence: CASSFQVPGQGRNEQFF.